This T cell receptor beta chain was identified during a study of cytomegalovirus exposure and HLA in healthy donors. Each donor's status was that of a healthy bone marrow donor. Vbeta (60) and Jbeta (13) primers were used in the PCR. The method was immunoSEQ multiplex PCR; TCRdb's version includes in-frame clones alone and lacks a portion of them. This sample has approximately 190,000 clones; around 82% occur once, and the top ten carry roughly 15%. Findings and limits, study-wide: Previously analyzed data showed that most TCR beta V segments were productive at a frequency of about 90% or about 30%. The authors later found TCR association rates varying by HLA locus, with DRB1 most and HLA-C fewest.

The CDR3 extends over 14 amino acids. Trimming took 6 bases from V and 2 from J; bases not matched to a gene: 7. Looked up from germline, CDR1 is MNHEY and CDR2 is SMNVEV (reference sequence). On this clone itself: Its specificity is unknown.

The rearrangement uses TRBV27 and TRBJ2-7, with 7 nucleotides matching TRBD1. This clonotype originated in a woman between 25 and 40 years old in good health and CMV-seropositive. Sequencing was performed on PBMCs. The chain's CDR3 is CASRWDSETYEQYF. In DNA, the CDR3 is TGTGCCAGCAGGTGGGACAGTGAGACCTACGAGCAGTACTTC.